The T cell receptor beta chain described here comes from a study of blood T cells in healthy people across ages. Trimming took 4 bases from V and 3 from J; bases not matched to a gene: 8. This CDR3 has 17 amino acids. Germline V gene lookup returns CDR1 SGHDN and CDR2 FVKESK. Together with a sample-barcoded 5' primer, a J-beta primer mix was included in a second PCR lasting about 7 to 12 cycles. TCRdb reprocessed the 5' RACE reads with MiXCR, giving one entry per CDR3 protein. The sample consists of approximately 800,000 distinct CDR3 sequences, 25% of them appearing once. This sample also appeared in a second study, on T cells of mothers and their children. From that study: Each child contributed some 3 million TCR beta CDR3 reads, while each mother contributed over 8.5 million.

This receptor was taken from a boy aged 5-17 years in good health. The V call is TRBV14, the J call TRBJ2-3, with TRBD2 matching 12 bases. The sequenced sample was blood. CDR3 nucleotide sequence: TGTGCCAGCAGCCGCATTGGACTAGCGGGAAGAACAGATACGCAGTATTTT. Protein sequence: CASSRIGLAGRTDTQYF. The whole variable domain, remainder taken from reference TRBV14 and TRBJ2-3, is EAGVTQFPSHSVIEKGQTVTLRCDPISGHDNLYWYRRVMGKEIKFLLHFVKESKQDESGMPNNRFLAERTGGTYSTLKVQPAELEDSGVYFCASSRIGLAGRTDTQYFGPGTRLTVL.